This TCR beta chain was sequenced during a study of T cell clones after liver transplantation. This CDR3 region has 16 residues. J gave up 8 bases and V 3 bases, and 13 bases lay outside the gene matches. Germline V gives CDR1 SGHDT, CDR2 YYEEEE. Only in-frame clones appear in the TCRdb table, and some are missing; sequencing was by immunoSEQ multiplex PCR. The data show 65,000 to 80,000 clones, roughly 85% seen once. The TCR was taken from a human patient who received a liver transplant. Some T cells may have come from the graft donor. The sample was CD4+ T cells from blood, taken at the 22-month timepoint. The V and J genes are TRBV5-6 and TRBJ1-4; 7 bases are shared with TRBD1. Written as DNA, the CDR3 is TGTGCCAGCAGCTGGGGGCTCCGGGACAGTGCAGAAAAACTGTTTTTT. Residues: CASSWGLRDSAEKLFF. Looking up the rest from reference TRBV5-6 and TRBJ1-4 gives the full variable domain: DAGVTQSPTHLIKTRGQQVTLRCSPKSGHDTVSWYQQALGQGPQFIFQYYEEEERQRGNFPDRFSGHQFPNYSSELNVNALLLGDSALYLCASSWGLRDSAEKLFFGSGTQLSVL.